Below, 12 T cell receptor beta chains from the same sample are listed, as sequenced in a study of T and B cells in COVID-19 patients. TRB rearrangements were amplified by multiplex PCR with BIOMED2 TRB-A/B primers. In TCRdb, the multiplex PCR reads were re-called with MiXCR into one record per CDR3 protein. The profile covers about 4,800 distinct CDR3 sequences, with under 30% appearing a single time and approximately 37% taken by the ten largest. TRB was amplified from about 250-500 ng of blood genomic DNA. The sample comprised blood. The receptors come from a human donor with active COVID-19.

The gene calls are TRBV20-1 and TRBJ1-1; the D gene is possibly TRBD1 (5 bases). The CDR3 spans 13 residues. Germline loops: CDR1 DFQATT, CDR2 SNEGSKA (reference sequence). The ends were cut back, 0 bases at V and 6 bases at J, with 11 bases in the middle. The CDR3 sequence is CSARDTGRAEAFF. The CDR3 DNA is TGCAGTGCTAGAGATACGGGCAGGGCTGAAGCTTTCTTT.

The V and J genes are TRBV10-3 and TRBJ1-2, with no clear D. The CDR3 has 13 residues. V was shortened by 4 bases and J by 8 bases, with 14 bases between the two germline ends. From germline, CDR1 is ENHRY and CDR2 SYGVKD. CDR3 nucleotide sequence: TGTGCCATCAGTGGACCTGGGGAAAACGGCTACACCTTC. Protein: CAISGPGENGYTF.

This clonotype ranks as medium-sized (0.01 to 0.1%). The V and J genes are TRBV6-5 and TRBJ2-7; D remains ambiguous. This CDR3 region has 12 residues. The germline V gene encodes CDR1 MNHEY and CDR2 SVGAGI. Trimming stripped 3 bases from V and 3 bases from J, with 6 bases between. The CDR3 loop is CASSYLYYEQYF. The CDR3 coding sequence is TGTGCCAGCAGTTATCTTTACTACGAGCAGTACTTC.

The sample holds a few counts of this clonotype. The chain carries TRBV7-2 and TRBJ2-2; D is perhaps TRBD1 (5 bases). This CDR3 region has 15 residues. The ends were cut back, 6 bases at V and 2 bases at J, with 13 bases in the middle. Germline V gives CDR1 SGHTA, CDR2 FQGNSA. The DNA for the CDR3 is TGTGCCAGCAGACCTGACAGCACTAACACCGGGGAGCTGTTTTTT. As protein: CASRPDSTNTGELFF.

This clonotype was picked up a small number of times. The J gene is TRBJ2-2, the V gene TRBV7-6; D not resolved. Germline-derived CDR1 and CDR2 are SGHVS and FNYEAQ. The CDR3 length is 14 residues. V shed 2 bases and J shed 1 base, with 5 bases lying between them. The CDR3: CASSLTENTGELFF. CDR3 bases: TGTGCCAGCAGCTTAACCGAGAACACCGGGGAGCTGTTTTTT.

This clonotype was picked up a small number of times. The V gene is TRBV11-2, the J gene TRBJ2-3, with 11 bases lining up with TRBD2. This CDR3 is 16 amino acids long. CDR1 is SGHAT, CDR2 FQNNGV, per germline. V was clipped by 4 bases and J by 2 bases; unmatched bases: 5. The CDR3 sequence is CASSSTSGGVTDTQYF. The CDR3 DNA reads as TGTGCCAGCAGCTCCACTAGCGGGGGAGTCACAGATACGCAGTATTTT.

By sample share, this clonotype is medium-sized. This chain links TRBV12-3 or TRBV12-4 with TRBJ2-1, with D perhaps TRBD2 (5 bases). Trimming removed 6 bases from V and 2 bases from J, with 14 bases in between. The CDR3 covers 15 residues. The CDR3 DNA is TGTGCCAGCAGAGGACGGGAAGGGACCTACAATGAGCAGTTCTTC. It encodes CASRGREGTYNEQFF.

This clonotype is medium-sized in the sample. The chain uses TRBV30 and TRBJ2-3; D call uncertain. Germline V gives CDR1 GTSNPN, CDR2 SVGIG (reference sequence). The CDR3 length is 15 residues. Between the trimmed V and J ends, which lost 5 bases and 0 bases, there was a span of 15 bases. The CDR3 DNA reads as TGTGCCTGGTCTGCACTGGGTACTAGCACAGATACGCAGTATTTT. The encoded protein is CAWSALGTSTDTQYF.

This clonotype was detected only a few times. This sequence joins TRBV5-1 and TRBJ2-7, with D maybe TRBD1 (6 bases). V lost 3 bases and J 0 bases, leaving 13 bases between the germline ends. The length of the CDR3 is 15 residues. In germline, CDR1 is SGHRS, CDR2 YFSETQ. The CDR3 DNA follows: TGCGCCAGCAGCTCCCTAGACAGGAACTCCTACGAGCAGTACTTC. Protein: CASSSLDRNSYEQYF.

This clonotype is categorized as medium-sized (0.01 to 0.1%). The CDR3 region is CASRRNTEAFF. The CDR3 bases are TGTGCCAGCAGGAGGAACACTGAAGCTTTCTTT. The rearrangement links TRBV6-2 or TRBV6-3 to TRBJ1-1; D call uncertain. Germline V gene data show CDR1 as MNHEY and CDR2 as SVGEGT. V lost 6 bases and J 1 base, leaving 3 bases between the germline ends. This CDR3 is built from 11 residues.

This clonotype appeared a few times. The V call is TRBV6-2 or TRBV6-3, the J call TRBJ1-6, with D uncertain. The V end was cut by 8 bases, the J end by 5 bases, with 13 bases between. CDR3 length: 14 residues. Germline V gene data show CDR1 as MNHEY and CDR2 as SVGEGT. CDR3 in amino acids: CASRWEGDNSPLHF. CDR3 coding DNA: TGTGCCAGCCGTTGGGAGGGAGATAATTCACCCCTCCACTTT.

This clonotype was seen repeatedly, ten times or more. This chain joins TRBV12-3 or TRBV12-4 and TRBJ1-5; D gene unclear. The CDR3 runs to 14 residues. Trimming removed 6 bases at V and 1 base at J, with 10 bases between. DNA of the CDR3: TGTGCCAGCAGACAACGAGAGAGCAATCAGCCCCAGCATTTT. This translates into CASRQRESNQPQHF.